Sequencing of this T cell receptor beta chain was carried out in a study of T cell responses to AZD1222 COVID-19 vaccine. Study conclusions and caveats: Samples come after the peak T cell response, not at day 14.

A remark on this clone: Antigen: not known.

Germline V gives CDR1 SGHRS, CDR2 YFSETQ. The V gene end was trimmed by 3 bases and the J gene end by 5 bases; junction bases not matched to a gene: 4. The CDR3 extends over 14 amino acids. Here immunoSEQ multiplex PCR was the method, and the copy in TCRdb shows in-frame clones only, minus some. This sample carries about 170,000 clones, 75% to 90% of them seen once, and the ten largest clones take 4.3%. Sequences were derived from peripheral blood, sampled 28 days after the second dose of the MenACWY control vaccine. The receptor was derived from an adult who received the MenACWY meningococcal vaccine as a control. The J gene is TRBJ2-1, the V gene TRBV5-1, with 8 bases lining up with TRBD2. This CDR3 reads CASSSVAGNNEQFF. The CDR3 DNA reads TGCGCCAGCAGCTCCGTAGCGGGGAACAATGAGCAGTTCTTC.